This is a list of T cell receptor beta chains from one sample in a study of T cell responses to AZD1222 COVID-19 vaccine. The repertoire was sequenced with immunoSEQ multiplex PCR; TCRdb's copy has only in-frame clones and lacks some. The table lists approximately 170,000 clones, more than 80% of them singletons. Specimen: peripheral blood, collected on day 0 of AZD1222 vaccination. Every receptor here comes from an adult in good health. CDR3s include the opening cysteine and the closing phenylalanine or tryptophan. D genes are given only for firm matches. Clone size appears in some rows only: once, few, many, or a class for an expanded clone.

TRBV2,-,TRBJ1-2,TRBD1,TGTGCCAGCAGTTGGACAGGACGAACTAACTATGGCTACACCTTC,CASSWTGRTNYGYTF
TRBV3-1/TRBV3-2,-,TRBJ2-1,-,TGTGCCAGCAGCCAGGGCTACAATGAGCAGTTCTTC,CASSQGYNEQFF
TRBV3-1/TRBV3-2,-,TRBJ1-1,TRBD1,TGTGCCAGCAGCCAACAACAGGGGTTCGCTGTCCGAAACACTGAAGCTTTCTTT,CASSQQQGFAVRNTEAFF
TRBV6-2/TRBV6-3,few,TRBJ1-1,-,TGTGCCAGCAGTTTACAGGATAACACTGAAGCTTTCTTT,CASSLQDNTEAFF
TRBV6-5,once,TRBJ1-1,-,TGTGCCAGCAGTTACAACCCCCTGGGACTTAACACTGAAGCTTTCTTT,CASSYNPLGLNTEAFF
TRBV29-1,-,TRBJ2-5,-,TGCAGCGTTGTTCGTGGATCAGAGACCCAGTACTTC,CSVVRGSETQYF
TRBV5-6,-,TRBJ2-7,-,TGTGCCAGCAGCTTCTTAGGTCGAAATTTTCTCTCCGAGCAGTACTTC,CASSFLGRNFLSEQYF
TRBV5-1,once,TRBJ2-1,TRBD2,TGCGCCAGCAGCTTGGACGGCGGGGGGGCGAACAATGAGCAGTTCTTC,CASSLDGGGANNEQFF
TRBV7-9,-,TRBJ1-1,-,TGTGCCAGCAGCTTAAGATACGGGGAATGGGACACTGAAGCTTTCTTT,CASSLRYGEWDTEAFF
TRBV11-2,-,TRBJ2-2,-,TGTGCCAGCAGCTTAGGGGTGAACACCGGGGAGCTGTTTTTT,CASSLGVNTGELFF
TRBV10-3,once,TRBJ1-1,TRBD1,TGTGCCATCAGGGGACAGAAGAACACTGAAGCTTTCTTT,CAIRGQKNTEAFF
TRBV7-9,-,TRBJ2-4,-,TGTGCCAGCAGCAACCCCAGGGGGGCAGGGTCGGGCTTCGACAAAAACATTCAGTACTTC,CASSNPRGAGSGFDKNIQYF
TRBV6-5,-,TRBJ1-1,-,TGTGCCAGCACCCCTAGAACAGGGAGAACTGAAGCTTTCTTT,CASTPRTGRTEAFF
TRBV7-9,-,TRBJ2-1,-,TGTGCCAGCAGCTTAGGGGACTCCGCGCAGTTCTTC,CASSLGDSAQFF
TRBV6-4,-,TRBJ2-3,-,TGTGCCAGCAGTGACTCGACAACAGATACGCAGTATTTT,CASSDSTTDTQYF
TRBV9,-,TRBJ1-3,-,TGTGCCAGCACAGGGACTGGAAACACCATATATTTT,CASTGTGNTIYF
TRBV10-3,-,TRBJ1-2,-,TGTGCCATCAGTGAGGCGCCAGAGAACTATGGCTACACCTTC,CAISEAPENYGYTF
TRBV7-9,-,TRBJ1-2,-,TGTGCCAGCAGCCAGGGAAAAGGCTACACCTTC,CASSQGKGYTF
TRBV2,-,TRBJ1-3,-,TGTGCCAGCAGTCAGACGGCCCGGGACACCATATATTTT,CASSQTARDTIYF
TRBV2,-,TRBJ1-5,-,TGTGCCAGCGGACCTTATGGGTCCCAGCATTTT,CASGPYGSQHF
TRBV7-9,-,TRBJ2-5,-,TGTGCCAGCAGCTACCGGGCCGCCCTCCAAGAGACCCAGTACTTC,CASSYRAALQETQYF
TRBV27,-,TRBJ2-1,TRBD2,TGTGCCATTATGGGACTAGCGGGAGCGGGGAATGAGCAGTTCTTC,CAIMGLAGAGNEQFF
TRBV28,once,TRBJ1-2,-,TGTGCCAGCGGTCCGTGGGGCACGCGGCTTGGCTACACCTTC,CASGPWGTRLGYTF
TRBV11-1,-,TRBJ2-1,-,TGTGCCAGCTCCCCAAGGGGGGGCGAGCCCAATGAGCAGTTCTTC,CASSPRGGEPNEQFF
TRBV3-1/TRBV3-2,-,TRBJ2-2,TRBD2,TGTGCCAGCAGCCAAGAATCACTAGCGGGAGCGGTCGGGGAGCTGTTTTTT,CASSQESLAGAVGELFF
TRBV5-4,-,TRBJ1-2,-,TGTGCCAGCAGTTTTCACAGGGTTGGAGGCTACACCTTC,CASSFHRVGGYTF
TRBV10-1,-,TRBJ1-2,-,TGCGCCAGCAGTGAGCAGGGACCCTATGGCTACACCTTC,CASSEQGPYGYTF
TRBV11-2,-,TRBJ2-5,-,TGTGCCAGCAGCTTAGTCGGGGAGGGCAGGGGGCGTTTATGGGAGACCCAGTACTTC,CASSLVGEGRGRLWETQYF
TRBV25-1,-,TRBJ1-6,-,TGTGCCAGCAGTGCGGGTTACTATTCACCCCTCCACTTT,CASSAGYYSPLHF
TRBV10-3,-,TRBJ2-4,TRBD2,TGTGCCATCAAGTCAGGCGGGGGGGTAGGAAACATTCAGTACTTC,CAIKSGGGVGNIQYF
TRBV5-1,-,TRBJ1-3,-,TGCGCCAGCAGCTTGGGCCTAGCGTTGGGCGGGGAGTCTGGAAACACCATATATTTT,CASSLGLALGGESGNTIYF
TRBV4-1,-,TRBJ2-7,-,TGCGCCAGCAGCCAAGGGACTGTTTACGAGCAGTACTTC,CASSQGTVYEQYF
TRBV2,-,TRBJ2-3,TRBD1,TGTGCCAGCAGTACACAGGGGGTAATCAAACGGACAGATACGCAGTATTTT,CASSTQGVIKRTDTQYF
TRBV10-3,-,TRBJ1-2,TRBD1,TGTGCCATCTACGCAGACAGGGGGGACTATGGCTACACCTTC,CAIYADRGDYGYTF
TRBV20-1,-,TRBJ2-1,-,TGCAGTGCTAGTGCCCAATTGCGGGGAAGCTCCTACAATGAGCAGTTCTTC,CSASAQLRGSSYNEQFF
TRBV5-6,-,TRBJ1-1,-,TGTGCCAGCAGCTTGGTTTCTGGCACTGAAGCTTTCTTT,CASSLVSGTEAFF
TRBV30,-,TRBJ1-5,-,TGTGCCTGGAGTGTGCAGGGAGCTGAGCCCCAGCATTTT,CAWSVQGAEPQHF
TRBV7-7,-,TRBJ2-2,-,TGTGCCAGCAGTGTTATGCCGGGATTCACCGGGGAGCTGTTTTTT,CASSVMPGFTGELFF
TRBV12-3/TRBV12-4,-,TRBJ1-2,-,TGTGCCAGCAGTTTCGGCGTTGGAGGCTACACCTTC,CASSFGVGGYTF
TRBV5-1,-,TRBJ1-1,TRBD1,TGCGCCAGCAGCTTGCGGTCTGCAGGGGGGAACACTGAAGCTTTCTTT,CASSLRSAGGNTEAFF
TRBV6-1,-,TRBJ2-7,TRBD1,TGTGCCAGCAGTGAGGGACAGCCCTACGAGCAGTACTTC,CASSEGQPYEQYF
TRBV6-5,-,TRBJ2-1,-,TGTGCCAGCAGTTACTCACAGGGTCTAGGAAACAATGAGCAGTTCTTC,CASSYSQGLGNNEQFF
TRBV28,-,TRBJ2-5,-,TGTGCCAGCAGTTTGGGTCCGGCCCGAAAAGAGACCCAGTACTTC,CASSLGPARKETQYF
TRBV2,many,TRBJ2-1,-,TGTGCCAGCACCGCAATAGGCGGGTCCTACAATGAGCAGTTCTTC,CASTAIGGSYNEQFF
TRBV6-1,-,TRBJ2-5,-,TGTGCCAGCAGTGAATTGGCTAGCCGGCGAGAGACCCAGTACTTC,CASSELASRRETQYF
TRBV5-1,few,TRBJ2-1,-,TGCGCCAGCAGCCAACCGTACAATGAGCAGTTCTTC,CASSQPYNEQFF
TRBV5-1,-,TRBJ2-7,-,TGCGCCAGCAGCTTGCTTGCAGACCTCTACGAGCAGTACTTC,CASSLLADLYEQYF
TRBV7-2,-,TRBJ2-1,-,TGTGCCAGCAGCTCCGCCGGGGGCTCCTACAATGAGCAGTTCTTC,CASSSAGGSYNEQFF
TRBV6-1,-,TRBJ1-1,TRBD1,TGTGCCAGCAGTGAGTGGTCAGGGGGGCCAAACACTGAAGCTTTCTTT,CASSEWSGGPNTEAFF
TRBV6-5,-,TRBJ1-6,-,TGTGCCTGCGGAGTGGGGAGGTCTTCACCCCTCCACTTT,CACGVGRSSPLHF
TRBV4-1,-,TRBJ1-3,-,TGCGCCAGCAGCCAAGGGGCCGGCGTGTCTGGAAACACCATATATTTT,CASSQGAGVSGNTIYF
TRBV10-2,-,TRBJ2-7,-,TGCGCCAGCAGCGGGAGAGGGTCCTACGAGCAGTACTTC,CASSGRGSYEQYF
TRBV12-3/TRBV12-4,-,TRBJ1-2,TRBD1,TGTGCCAGCAGTTCACCCGACAGGGAGGGCTACACCTTC,CASSSPDREGYTF
TRBV7-2,-,TRBJ1-2,TRBD1,TGTGCCAGCAGCCCAGGACAGGGGCTTAACTATGGCTACACCTTC,CASSPGQGLNYGYTF
TRBV7-9,-,TRBJ2-2,TRBD2,TGTGCCAGCAGCCATAGCGGGACCACCGGGGAGCTGTTTTTT,CASSHSGTTGELFF
TRBV3-1/TRBV3-2,-,TRBJ2-5,TRBD1,TGTGCCAGCCTGTTGGGACAGGGGACAGAGACCCAGTACTTC,CASLLGQGTETQYF
TRBV6-5,-,TRBJ1-1,-,TGTGCCAGCGACTGGAGGACTGAAGCTTTCTTT,CASDWRTEAFF